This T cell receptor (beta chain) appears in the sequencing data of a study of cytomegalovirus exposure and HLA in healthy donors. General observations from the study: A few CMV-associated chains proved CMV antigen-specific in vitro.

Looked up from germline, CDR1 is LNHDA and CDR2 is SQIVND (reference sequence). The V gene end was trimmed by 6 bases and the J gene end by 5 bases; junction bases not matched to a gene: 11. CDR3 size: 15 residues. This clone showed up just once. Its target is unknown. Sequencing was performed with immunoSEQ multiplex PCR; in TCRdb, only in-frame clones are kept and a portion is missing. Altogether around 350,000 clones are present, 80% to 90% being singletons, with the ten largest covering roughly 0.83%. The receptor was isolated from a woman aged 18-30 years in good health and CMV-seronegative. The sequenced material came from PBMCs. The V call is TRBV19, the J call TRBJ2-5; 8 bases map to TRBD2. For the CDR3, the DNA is TGTGCCAGTAGGAGATTTAGGACTAGCTCGGAGACCCAGTACTTC. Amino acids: CASRRFRTSSETQYF.